Listed below are T cell receptor beta chains from one sample, sequenced in a study of OX40 agonist ivuxolimab in advanced cancers. Profiling relied on immunoSEQ multiplex PCR, and the TCRdb table lists in-frame clones only, not all of them. Here the sample spans about 70,000 clones, roughly 90% being singletons. Sample: CD4+ or CD8+ T cells sorted from blood, taken in a trial of the OX40 agonist ivuxolimab. These TCRs come from an adult with an advanced solid tumor such as melanoma, head and neck, liver or kidney cancer. Both conserved end residues are part of each CDR3. The order of the fields is J gene, clone size, V gene, D gene, CDR3 DNA, CDR3 protein. D genes are given only for firm matches. Clone size, where shown, is once, few, many, or a class for clones that have expanded.

j_call: TRBJ1-2
clone_size: once
v_call: TRBV9
d_call: -
cdr3_nt: TGTGCCAGCAGCGTAACCGGGGTGGGCTATGGCTACACCTTC
cdr3_aa: CASSVTGVGYGYTF

j_call: TRBJ2-7
clone_size: -
v_call: TRBV9
d_call: -
cdr3_nt: TGTGCCAGCAGCGCCCGGGGTGAGAGCTCCTACGAGCAGTACTTC
cdr3_aa: CASSARGESSYEQYF

j_call: TRBJ1-1
clone_size: -
v_call: TRBV5-8
d_call: -
cdr3_nt: TGTGCCAGCAGCTTGGTGGAAGCTTTCTTT
cdr3_aa: CASSLVEAFF

j_call: TRBJ1-2
clone_size: once
v_call: TRBV2
d_call: -
cdr3_nt: TGTGCCATTCCGGGGGGAGGTCCTACTAACTATGGCTACACCTTC
cdr3_aa: CAIPGGGPTNYGYTF

j_call: TRBJ2-4
clone_size: -
v_call: TRBV27
d_call: -
cdr3_nt: TGTGCCAGCAGTTTATCCCCAGGGGAAATGAACATTCAGTACTTC
cdr3_aa: CASSLSPGEMNIQYF

j_call: TRBJ2-3
clone_size: once
v_call: TRBV27
d_call: -
cdr3_nt: TGTGCCAGCAGCGGGAGTTGGGTTGGGGGGGATACGCAGTATTTT
cdr3_aa: CASSGSWVGGDTQYF

j_call: TRBJ2-1
clone_size: -
v_call: TRBV5-1
d_call: -
cdr3_nt: TGCGCCAGCAGCGAGGCGGGCCCATACTCCTACAATGAGCAGTTCTTC
cdr3_aa: CASSEAGPYSYNEQFF

j_call: TRBJ1-3
clone_size: -
v_call: TRBV10-3
d_call: -
cdr3_nt: TGTGCCATCAGTGAACCGGACAGCGGAACTGGAAACACCATATATTTT
cdr3_aa: CAISEPDSGTGNTIYF

j_call: TRBJ1-2
clone_size: -
v_call: TRBV27
d_call: -
cdr3_nt: TGTGCCAGCAGTTCCGTGCTACAGGGAGATGGCTACACCTTC
cdr3_aa: CASSSVLQGDGYTF

j_call: TRBJ2-1
clone_size: -
v_call: TRBV5-1
d_call: -
cdr3_nt: TGCGCCAGCAGCCCTTTAGGGTCCTACAATGAGCAGTTCTTC
cdr3_aa: CASSPLGSYNEQFF

j_call: TRBJ2-1
clone_size: few
v_call: TRBV9
d_call: TRBD2
cdr3_nt: TGTGCCAGCAGCTCGCGCGGGGGGGTGAATGAGCAGTTCTTC
cdr3_aa: CASSSRGGVNEQFF

j_call: TRBJ2-1
clone_size: -
v_call: TRBV4-3
d_call: TRBD1
cdr3_nt: TGCGCCAGCAGCCAAGATGGGTTGGGACAGGAGTACAATGAGCAGTTCTTC
cdr3_aa: CASSQDGLGQEYNEQFF

j_call: TRBJ2-1
clone_size: -
v_call: TRBV27
d_call: -
cdr3_nt: TGTGCCAGCGGGCATGAGCAGTTCTTC
cdr3_aa: CASGHEQFF

j_call: TRBJ1-2
clone_size: -
v_call: TRBV5-5
d_call: TRBD1
cdr3_nt: TGTGCCAGCAGCCTAGCGGGACAGGGAAGCTATGGCTACACCTTC
cdr3_aa: CASSLAGQGSYGYTF

j_call: TRBJ2-7
clone_size: -
v_call: TRBV9
d_call: -
cdr3_nt: TGTGCCAGCAGCGTAGAAGGTTCCTACGAGCAGTACTTC
cdr3_aa: CASSVEGSYEQYF

j_call: TRBJ2-7
clone_size: -
v_call: TRBV19
d_call: TRBD1
cdr3_nt: TGTGCCAGTAAGGTGATGGGGCAGGGGGAAGGCGAGCAGTACTTC
cdr3_aa: CASKVMGQGEGEQYF

j_call: TRBJ1-6
clone_size: -
v_call: TRBV5-6
d_call: -
cdr3_nt: TGTGCCAGCAGCCCGCGGGGGAATTCACCCCTCCACTTT
cdr3_aa: CASSPRGNSPLHF

j_call: TRBJ1-5
clone_size: -
v_call: TRBV4-1
d_call: -
cdr3_nt: TGCGCCAGCAGCCAAATGGGGGAGGGAAATCAGCCCCAGCATTTT
cdr3_aa: CASSQMGEGNQPQHF

j_call: TRBJ2-1
clone_size: once
v_call: TRBV9
d_call: TRBD2
cdr3_nt: TGTGCCAGCAGCACACGCGGGGCTGGGACTAGCGGGGGGGACACGTCCTACAATGAGCAGTTCTTC
cdr3_aa: CASSTRGAGTSGGDTSYNEQFF

j_call: TRBJ2-1
clone_size: -
v_call: TRBV11-2
d_call: -
cdr3_nt: TGTGCCAGCAGCTTAGAAACAGGGGGGGAACTTAACTACAATGAGCAGTTCTTC
cdr3_aa: CASSLETGGELNYNEQFF

j_call: TRBJ1-1
clone_size: -
v_call: TRBV25-1
d_call: -
cdr3_nt: TGTGCCAGCAGTGATAGAGGGCGGATGAACACTGAAGCTTTCTTT
cdr3_aa: CASSDRGRMNTEAFF

j_call: TRBJ1-2
clone_size: -
v_call: TRBV10-2
d_call: -
cdr3_nt: TGCGCCAGCAGTGAGTCGCGGGGCCTCTTTTATGGCTACACCTTC
cdr3_aa: CASSESRGLFYGYTF

j_call: TRBJ1-4
clone_size: -
v_call: TRBV2
d_call: TRBD1
cdr3_nt: TGTGCCAGCAACAGGGGTCGCGATCAGGAAAAACTGTTTTTT
cdr3_aa: CASNRGRDQEKLFF

j_call: TRBJ1-3
clone_size: -
v_call: TRBV9
d_call: -
cdr3_nt: TGTGCCAGCAGCGGAGGAAACACCATATATTTT
cdr3_aa: CASSGGNTIYF

j_call: TRBJ1-4
clone_size: -
v_call: TRBV5-1
d_call: -
cdr3_nt: TGCGCCAGCAGCTTTCCAGAGGGCGCTACAACTAATGAAAAACTGTTTTTT
cdr3_aa: CASSFPEGATTNEKLFF